Listed here are 18 T cell receptor beta chains from one sample, sequenced in a study of blood T cell repertoires in COVID-19. Method: immunoSEQ multiplex PCR; TCRdb's copy keeps in-frame clones and lacks some. The sample yields 150,000 to 200,000 clones, roughly 84% seen once. The specimen sequenced was peripheral blood. Receptors were obtained from a human donor with acute or convalescent COVID-19. The donor label of this sample is uncertain.

This rearrangement joins TRBV7-3 to TRBJ2-7, with D possibly being TRBD1 (6 bases). V was shortened by 2 bases and J by 0 bases, with 14 bases between the two germline ends. Germline CDR1 and CDR2: SGHTA and FQGTGA. The CDR3 runs to 16 residues. As DNA, the CDR3 is TGTGCCAGCAGCTTAGGGGGACATCCGAGCTCCTACGAGCAGTACTTC. Amino acid sequence: CASSLGGHPSSYEQYF.

V is TRBV9 and J is TRBJ1-3; possible D gene TRBD1, 6 bases. Trimming removed 4 bases at V and 0 bases at J, with 11 bases between. This CDR3 is 15 amino acids long. Germline V gene data show CDR1 as SGDLS and CDR2 as YYNGEE. Here the CDR3 DNA reads TGTGCCAGCAGCCCTCAGGGGAGCTCTGGAAACACCATATATTTT. This translates into CASSPQGSSGNTIYF.

V gene TRBV7-9 combines with J gene TRBJ2-3; TRBD2 agrees at 7 bases. V lost 0 bases and J lost 4; bases outside the gene matches: 7. Germline CDR1 reads SEHNR; CDR2 reads FQNEAQ (reference sequence). The length of the CDR3 is 16 residues. The CDR3 DNA reads TGTGCCAGCAGCTTAGCGGCTAGCGGTGCCGCAGATACGCAGTATTTT. Its translation: CASSLAASGAADTQYF.

This clone was seen a few times. This chain uses TRBV5-6 with TRBJ2-7; D is perhaps TRBD1 (5 bases). V lost 3 bases to trimming and J lost 4 bases, with 20 bases between them. Germline V CDR1 and CDR2: SGHDT, YYEEEE. The CDR3 loop spans 16 amino acids. The CDR3 DNA is TGTGCCAGCAGCTCCATGAGACAGATACGCGGATACGAGCAGTACTTC. It encodes CASSSMRQIRGYEQYF.

The chain joins TRBV19 to TRBJ1-5; a possible D gene is TRBD1 (6 bases). The CDR3 totals 15 residues. V was shortened by 4 bases and J by 3 bases, with 13 bases between the two germline ends. Germline CDR1 reads LNHDA; CDR2 reads SQIVND (reference sequence). In DNA form, the CDR3 reads TGTGCCAGTAGTACGCGACAGGCTGCCAATCAGCCCCAGCATTTT. Translating it yields CASSTRQAANQPQHF.

This chain joins TRBV7-6 and TRBJ1-6; no clear D gene. V was clipped by 5 bases and J by 0 bases, with 11 bases between them. The CDR3 has 16 residues. The germline V gene encodes CDR1 SGHVS and CDR2 FNYEAQ. CDR3 DNA sequence: TGTGCCAGCAGCGCAGTACAGAGCTCCTATAATTCACCCCTCCACTTT. Residues: CASSAVQSSYNSPLHF.

This rearrangement joins TRBV5-5 to TRBJ2-7; 9 bases match TRBD1. Trimming at V came to 2 bases and at J to 5 bases, leaving 8 bases not matched to a gene. CDR3 length: 15 residues. Germline V gene data show CDR1 as SGHKS and CDR2 as YYEKEE (reference sequence). This CDR3 is CASSFPGTGKNEQYF. As DNA, the CDR3 is TGTGCCAGCAGCTTCCCCGGGACAGGGAAGAACGAGCAGTACTTC.

CDR3 amino acids: CASSFEHPNYGYTF. For the CDR3, the DNA is TGTGCCAGCAGCTTCGAACATCCCAACTATGGCTACACCTTC. The J gene is TRBJ1-2, the V gene TRBV7-8, with D unresolved. Germline-derived CDR1 and CDR2 are SGHVS and FQNEAQ. V was trimmed by 3 bases and J by 2 bases, leaving 10 bases between them. This CDR3 spans 14 amino acids.

This chain links TRBV6-5 with TRBJ2-2; TRBD1 aligns across 9 bases. The CDR3 length is 12 residues. J lost 14 bases, V lost 7 bases, and 8 bases had no gene match. CDR1 is MNHEY and CDR2 is SVGAGI in the germline V gene. Written as DNA, the CDR3 is TGTGCCAGCATTTATGGGACAGGGAAACTGTTTTTT. Its translation is CASIYGTGKLFF.

This chain connects TRBV7-2 to TRBJ2-7, with D perhaps matching TRBD2 (5 bases). V lost 3 bases and J 2 bases, leaving 11 bases between the germline ends. In germline, CDR1 is SGHTA, CDR2 FQGNSA. The CDR3 is made up of 14 amino acids. CDR3 residues: CASSFTTGTYEQYF. The CDR3 DNA is TGTGCCAGCAGCTTCACGACGGGAACCTACGAGCAGTACTTC.

This clone was found a few times. CDR3 DNA: TGTGCCAGCAGTTTGGACAGAGGGGAGACCCAGTACTTC. Protein product: CASSLDRGETQYF. This sequence joins TRBV6-1 and TRBJ2-5, with D possibly being TRBD1 (6 bases). Germline V gene lookup returns CDR1 MNHNS and CDR2 SASEGT. CDR3 length equals 13 residues. V gave up 5 bases and J gave up 5 bases, with 12 bases separating them.

The chain is built from TRBV6-6 and TRBJ2-7; 7 nucleotides align to TRBD1. This CDR3 has 19 residues. Germline V gene sequence: CDR1 MNHNY, CDR2 SVGAGI (reference sequence). V was clipped by 5 bases and J by 1 base; unmatched bases: 20. The CDR3 DNA reads TGTGCCAGCAGTCGCCTTTTACCGGGACAGAGGGCAAATTCCTACGAGCAGTACTTC. It is translated as CASSRLLPGQRANSYEQYF.

The chain carries TRBV5-1 and TRBJ1-2; 10 bases are a match to TRBD1. Trimming took 3 bases from V and 8 from J; bases not matched to a gene: 10. CDR1 is SGHRS, CDR2 YFSETQ, per germline. This CDR3 region has 15 residues. The CDR3 protein is CASSSLAGTGEGYTF. CDR3 coding DNA: TGCGCCAGCAGCTCTCTCGCCGGGACAGGGGAAGGCTACACCTTC.

V usage is TRBV5-8 and J usage is TRBJ1-5; 10 nucleotides match TRBD1. The CDR3 consists of 16 residues. V shed 8 bases and J 4 bases; nucleotides not matched to a gene: 12. CDR1 and CDR2 from the germline V gene are SGHTS and YDEGEE. CDR3 residues: CARPPTGGSWNQPQHF. As DNA, the CDR3 is TGTGCCAGACCACCGACAGGGGGCTCTTGGAATCAGCCCCAGCATTTT. Together with reference TRBV5-8 and TRBJ1-5, the CDR3 gives the full variable domain: EAGVTQSPTHLIKTRGQQATLRCSPISGHTSVYWYQQALGLGLQFLLWYDEGEERNRGNFPPRFSGRQFPNYSSELNVNALELEDSALYLCARPPTGGSWNQPQHFGDGTRLSIL.

Ten or more counts support this clone. The chain couples TRBV7-2 to TRBJ1-4; a possible D gene is TRBD1 (6 bases). The CDR3 has 14 residues. In germline, CDR1 is SGHTA, CDR2 FQGNSA. V lost 6 bases and J lost 4, with 12 bases in between. CDR3 amino acids: CASSDTGYNEKLFF. CDR3 bases: TGTGCCAGCAGTGATACAGGGTATAATGAAAAACTGTTTTTT. Full variable domain (remainder filled in from reference TRBV7-2 and TRBJ1-4): GAGVSQSPSNKVTEKGKDVELRCDPISGHTALYWYRQSLGQGLEFLIYFQGNSAPDKSGLPSDRFSAERTGGSVSTLTIQRTQQEDSAVYLCASSDTGYNEKLFFGSGTQLSVL.

This chain connects TRBV19 to TRBJ1-1; 9 bases are shared with TRBD1. The CDR3 has 14 residues. Germline V gene sequence: CDR1 LNHDA, CDR2 SQIVND (reference sequence). The ends lost 5 bases at V and 5 bases at J; junction bases unmatched: 6. The CDR3 spells CASSFRQGVTEAFF. The CDR3 DNA reads TGTGCCAGTAGTTTCCGACAGGGGGTAACTGAAGCTTTCTTT.

The rearrangement links TRBV15 to TRBJ1-1; D gene ambiguous. V was cut by 7 bases and J by 0 bases, with 9 bases left in between. There are 13 residues in the CDR3. CDR1 is LNHNV and CDR2 is YYDKDF in the germline V gene (reference sequence). The CDR3 DNA follows: TGTGCCACCACCGGCAGGATGAACACTGAAGCTTTCTTT. This codes for CATTGRMNTEAFF.

This clone was recorded once. CDR3 DNA: TGTGCCAGCAGTGACCACGGCGCCCCCCGGAGTGGCTACACCTTC. Amino acid sequence: CASSDHGAPRSGYTF. The chain joins TRBV25-1 to TRBJ1-2; D not resolved. V lost 3 bases to trimming and J lost 7 bases, with 18 bases between them. This CDR3 spans 15 amino acids. Germline-derived CDR1 and CDR2 are MGHDK and SYGVNS.